This T cell receptor (beta chain) comes out of a study of shared T cell receptors in the human thymus. This CDR3 comprises 16 residues. V lost 0 bases, J lost 4 bases, and 6 bases stayed unmatched. Germline lookup yields CDR1 SGHNT and CDR2 YYREEE (reference sequence). Here immunoSEQ multiplex PCR was the method, and the copy in TCRdb shows in-frame clones only, minus some. This sample has 600,000 to 900,000 clones, with 80% to 90% found just once. The sample was also linked to a second study, of human thymus T cells. This second study notes: It was healthy Finnish infants having corrective surgery for congenital heart defects who were the donors. Resected material from corrective heart surgery provided the thymus tissue analysed. Thymic and blood repertoires showed apparently biased V and J gene usage.

The gene calls are TRBV5-4 and TRBJ2-1, with 8 bases identical to TRBD1. The TCR originated in a girl under three years old with a congenital heart defect. The sequenced sample consisted of thymocytes. In nucleotides, the CDR3 is TGTGCCAGCAGCTTGGCCGGCAGGGGGCTGTACAATGAGCAGTTCTTC. It translates to CASSLAGRGLYNEQFF. The variable domain in full, completed from reference TRBV5-4 and TRBJ2-1, reads ETGVTQSPTHLIKTRGQQVTLRCSSQSGHNTVSWYQQALGQGPQFIFQYYREEENGRGNFPPRFSGLQFPNYSSELNVNALELDDSALYLCASSLAGRGLYNEQFFGPGTRLTVL.